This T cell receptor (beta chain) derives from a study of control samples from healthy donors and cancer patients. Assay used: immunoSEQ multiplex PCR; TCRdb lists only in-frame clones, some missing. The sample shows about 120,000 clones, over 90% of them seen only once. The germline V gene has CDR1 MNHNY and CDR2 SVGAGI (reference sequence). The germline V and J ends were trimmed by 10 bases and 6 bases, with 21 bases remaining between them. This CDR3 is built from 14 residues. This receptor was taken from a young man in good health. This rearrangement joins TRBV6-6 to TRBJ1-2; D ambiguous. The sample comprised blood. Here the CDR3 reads CATIRWTEPNGYTF. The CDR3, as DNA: TGTGCCACCATACGCTGGACCGAACCCAATGGCTACACCTTC.